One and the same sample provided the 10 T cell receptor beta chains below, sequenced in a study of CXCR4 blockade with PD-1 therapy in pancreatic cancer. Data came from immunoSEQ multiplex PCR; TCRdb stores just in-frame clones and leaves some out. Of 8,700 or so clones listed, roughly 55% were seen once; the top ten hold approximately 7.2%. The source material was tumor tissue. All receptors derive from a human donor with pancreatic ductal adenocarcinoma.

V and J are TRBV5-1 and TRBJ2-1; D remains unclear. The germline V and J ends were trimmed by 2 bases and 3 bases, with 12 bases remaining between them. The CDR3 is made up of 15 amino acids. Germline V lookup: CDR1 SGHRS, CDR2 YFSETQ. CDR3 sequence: CASSLAASIYNEQFF. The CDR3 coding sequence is TGCGCCAGCAGCTTAGCCGCGAGTATCTACAATGAGCAGTTCTTC.

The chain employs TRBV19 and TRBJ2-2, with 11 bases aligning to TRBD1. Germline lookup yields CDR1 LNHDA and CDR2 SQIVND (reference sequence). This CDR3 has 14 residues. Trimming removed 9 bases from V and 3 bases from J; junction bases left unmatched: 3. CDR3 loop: CASRDRGDTGELFF. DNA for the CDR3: TGTGCCAGCAGGGACAGGGGGGACACCGGGGAGCTGTTTTTT.

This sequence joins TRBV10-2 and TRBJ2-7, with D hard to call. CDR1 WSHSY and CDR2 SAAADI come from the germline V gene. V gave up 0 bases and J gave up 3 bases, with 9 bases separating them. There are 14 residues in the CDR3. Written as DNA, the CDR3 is TGCGCCAGCAGTGAGTCGGGCCTAGACTACGAGCAGTACTTC. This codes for CASSESGLDYEQYF.

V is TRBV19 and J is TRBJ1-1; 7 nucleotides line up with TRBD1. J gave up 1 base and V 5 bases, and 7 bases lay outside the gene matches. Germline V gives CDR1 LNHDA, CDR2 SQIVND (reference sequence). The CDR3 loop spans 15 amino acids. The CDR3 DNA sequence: TGTGCCAGTAGTCCTCCAGGGGGAGGGAACACTGAAGCTTTCTTT. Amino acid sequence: CASSPPGGGNTEAFF.

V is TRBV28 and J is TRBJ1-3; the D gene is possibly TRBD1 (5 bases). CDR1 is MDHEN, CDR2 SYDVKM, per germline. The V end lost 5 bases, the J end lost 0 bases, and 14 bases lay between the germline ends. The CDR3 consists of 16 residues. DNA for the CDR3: TGTGCCAGCAGTGGGGCGTTAGTCTCCTCTGGAAACACCATATATTTT. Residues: CASSGALVSSGNTIYF.

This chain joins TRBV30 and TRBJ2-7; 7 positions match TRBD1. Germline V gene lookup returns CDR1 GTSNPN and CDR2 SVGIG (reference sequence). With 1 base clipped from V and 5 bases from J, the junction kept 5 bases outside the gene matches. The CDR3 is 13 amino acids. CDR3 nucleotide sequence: TGTGCCTGGAGTGCAGACAGGGCTGACGAGCAGTACTTC. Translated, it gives CAWSADRADEQYF.

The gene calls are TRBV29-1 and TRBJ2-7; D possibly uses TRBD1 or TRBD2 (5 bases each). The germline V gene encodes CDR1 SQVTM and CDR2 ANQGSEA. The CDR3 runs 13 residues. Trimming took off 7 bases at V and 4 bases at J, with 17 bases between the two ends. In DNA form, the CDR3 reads TGCAGCGCCCGAGGGGCGGCCCATTACGAGCAGTACTTC. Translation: CSARGAAHYEQYF.

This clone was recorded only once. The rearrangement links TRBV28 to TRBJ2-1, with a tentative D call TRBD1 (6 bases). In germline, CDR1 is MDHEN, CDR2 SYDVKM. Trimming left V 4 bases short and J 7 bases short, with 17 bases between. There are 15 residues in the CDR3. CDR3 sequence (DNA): TGTGCCAGCAGTTGGGGGACGGGACATTTTAATGAGCAGTTCTTC. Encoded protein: CASSWGTGHFNEQFF.

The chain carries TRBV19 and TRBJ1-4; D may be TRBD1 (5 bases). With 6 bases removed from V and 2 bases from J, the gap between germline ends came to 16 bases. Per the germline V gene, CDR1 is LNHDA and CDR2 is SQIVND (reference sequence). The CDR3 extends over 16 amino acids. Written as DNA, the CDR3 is TGTGCCAGTAGCATCGTGGGGCAGGTGACTAATGAAAAACTGTTTTTT. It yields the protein CASSIVGQVTNEKLFF.

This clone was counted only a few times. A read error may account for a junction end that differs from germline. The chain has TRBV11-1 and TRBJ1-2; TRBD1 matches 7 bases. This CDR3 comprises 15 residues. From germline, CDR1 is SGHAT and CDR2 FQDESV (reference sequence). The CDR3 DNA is TGTGCCAGCAGTTTAGGGGCTCCGGGACAGAATTCCTACACCTTC. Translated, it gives CASSLGAPGQNSYTF.